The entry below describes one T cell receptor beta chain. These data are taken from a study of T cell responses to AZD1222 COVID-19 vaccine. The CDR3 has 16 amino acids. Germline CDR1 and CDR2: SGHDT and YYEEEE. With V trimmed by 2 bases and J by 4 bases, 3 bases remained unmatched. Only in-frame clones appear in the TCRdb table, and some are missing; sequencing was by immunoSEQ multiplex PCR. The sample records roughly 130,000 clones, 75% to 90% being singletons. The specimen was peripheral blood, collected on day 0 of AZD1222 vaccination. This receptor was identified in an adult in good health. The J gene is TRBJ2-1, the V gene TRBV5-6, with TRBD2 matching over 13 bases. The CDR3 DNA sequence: TGTGCCAGCAGCTTCCAGGGACTAGCGGGATACAATGAGCAGTTCTTC. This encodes CASSFQGLAGYNEQFF.